The 9 T cell receptor beta chains below were found in one sample sequenced in a study of identical twins. TCRdb processed the 5' RACE reads anew with MiXCR; each CDR3 protein has one entry. The sample yields more than 1.5 million distinct CDR3 sequences, 25% to 35% seen once. The sequencing sample was made of cord blood. These receptors all stem from a newborn girl in good health.

The V and J genes are TRBV5-1 and TRBJ2-1; perhaps TRBD1 as D (5 bases). CDR3 length: 13 amino acids. V was cut by 5 bases and J by 8 bases, with 14 bases left in between. Germline values: CDR1 SGHRS, CDR2 YFSETQ. The CDR3 coding sequence is TGCGCCAGCAGGAGGCAGGGCGTCGATGAGCAGTTCTTC. This gives the protein CASRRQGVDEQFF.

The rearrangement links TRBV20-1 to TRBJ2-7; tentative D call: TRBD1 (5 bases). Per the germline V gene, CDR1 is DFQATT and CDR2 is SNEGSKA (reference sequence). Trimming cost V 3 bases and J 3 bases, with 15 bases left between them. CDR3 length equals 14 residues. CDR3 nucleotides: TGCAGTGCTAGGGACACAGGTACGAGCTACGAGCAGTACTTC. It codes for CSARDTGTSYEQYF.

This clonotype was recorded a few times. V gene TRBV29-1 combines with J gene TRBJ2-2; TRBD2 agrees at 10 bases. The CDR3 loop spans 16 amino acids. The J segment lost 1 base and the V segment lost 7 bases, leaving 9 bases of the junction unmatched. Per the germline V gene, CDR1 is SQVTM and CDR2 is ANQGSEA. The CDR3, as DNA: TGCAGCGCCAAGACCGGGACTAGCGAGAACACCGGGGAGCTGTTTTTT. This encodes CSAKTGTSENTGELFF.

This clonotype was recorded a few times. This sequence joins TRBV20-1 and TRBJ2-5; weak D call: TRBD1 (6 bases). The CDR3 has 13 residues. Trimming took 6 bases from V and 1 from J, leaving 12 bases between them. Germline V gene data show CDR1 as DFQATT and CDR2 as SNEGSKA (reference sequence). CDR3 amino acids: CSAARTAQETQYF. CDR3 bases: TGCAGTGCCGCGCGGACAGCCCAAGAGACCCAGTACTTC.

This clonotype was seen a few times. The chain has TRBV28 and TRBJ2-5; the match to TRBD2 covers 9 bases. The CDR3 has 14 amino acids. V was clipped by 6 bases and J by 2 bases; unmatched bases: 4. Germline CDR1 MDHEN, CDR2 SYDVKM. The CDR3 is CASRKTSGQETQYF. The CDR3 DNA follows: TGTGCCAGCAGAAAGACTAGCGGACAAGAGACCCAGTACTTC.

The rearrangement links TRBV6-6 to TRBJ2-1, with a tentative D call TRBD2 (5 bases). The germline V and J ends were trimmed by 6 bases and 7 bases, with 16 bases remaining between them. The CDR3 is 14 residues long. Per the germline V gene, CDR1 is MNHNY and CDR2 is SVGAGI (reference sequence). The DNA for the CDR3 is TGTGCCAGCAGGAGTGCTAGCTTCTTAAATGAGCAGTTCTTC. It specifies CASRSASFLNEQFF.

The J gene is TRBJ2-5, the V gene TRBV29-1; the D gene is possibly TRBD2 (6 bases). Germline CDR1 and CDR2: SQVTM and ANQGSEA. Trimming took off 3 bases at V and 11 bases at J, with 22 bases between the two ends. The CDR3 loop spans 14 amino acids. The CDR3 DNA is TGCAGCGTTGAGCCTCGGACTACTTACAATGGGCAGTACTTC. This codes for CSVEPRTTYNGQYF.

This clonotype showed up many times. The chain employs TRBV4-2 and TRBJ2-5; D is perhaps TRBD2 (5 bases). CDR1 is LGHNA and CDR2 is YNFKEQ in the germline V gene. The CDR3 contains 15 residues. V dropped 1 base and J dropped 4 bases, with 13 bases sitting between them. CDR3 sequence reads: CASSQVSASRETQYF. The CDR3, as DNA: TGTGCCAGCAGCCAAGTTAGCGCCTCCAGAGAGACCCAGTACTTC.

About this clonotype: This clone may be a read error of a much larger clone one base away. The V call is TRBV3-1, the J call TRBJ2-7; 10 nucleotides match TRBD1. CDR3 length: 14 amino acids. The V gene's germline CDR1 is LGHDT and CDR2 YNNKEL (reference sequence). CDR3 loop: CASSPRDRGYGQYF. DNA of the CDR3: TGTGCCAGCAGCCCCCGGGACAGGGGTTACGGGCAGTACTTC.